The rows below give T cell receptor beta chains drawn from one sample of a study of a mutant IDH1 vaccine in newly diagnosed glioma. Antigen specificity for these receptors is unknown. The table came from immunoSEQ multiplex PCR; TCRdb's copy has only in-frame clones and leaves some out. The table lists tens of thousands of clones, more than 75% of them singletons, with more than 5% in the top ten. The sample here was PBMCs, taken from a glioma patient whose treatment included an IDH1 peptide vaccine. These receptors came from a woman aged 40 to 50 with glioma. Both conserved end residues are part of each CDR3. The order of the fields is clone size, V gene, J gene, D gene, CDR3 protein, CDR3 DNA. A D gene is named only where the DNA matches it firmly. Only some rows state a clone size, as once, few, many or a class for expanded clones.

-	TRBV4-1	TRBJ2-3	TRBD2	CASSQVGGLAGAPDTQYF	TGCGCCAGCAGCCAAGTTGGGGGACTAGCGGGGGCTCCAGATACGCAGTATTTT
-	TRBV13	TRBJ2-3	TRBD1	CASSLRQGTDTQYF	TGTGCCAGCAGCCTCAGACAGGGGACAGATACGCAGTATTTT
-	TRBV5-1	TRBJ2-3	TRBD2	CASTAIGGSADTQYF	TGCGCCAGCACAGCTATTGGCGGGAGTGCAGATACGCAGTATTTT
-	TRBV5-1	TRBJ2-2	TRBD1	CASSNRDRANTGELFF	TGCGCCAGCAGCAACCGGGACAGGGCGAACACCGGGGAGCTGTTTTTT
-	TRBV28	TRBJ2-7	-	CASSFWASSYEQYF	TGTGCCAGCAGTTTCTGGGCCTCCTCCTACGAGCAGTACTTC
-	TRBV7-9	TRBJ2-7	TRBD2	CASSPSGSYEQYF	TGTGCCAGCAGCCCTAGCGGGAGTTACGAGCAGTACTTC
-	TRBV6-1	TRBJ1-1	-	CASSEGSLPTEAFF	TGTGCCAGCAGCGAAGGTAGTCTTCCAACTGAAGCTTTCTTT
-	TRBV13	TRBJ2-3	-	CASSREGGSTDTQYF	TGTGCCAGCAGCCGAGAGGGGGGCAGCACAGATACGCAGTATTTT
-	TRBV4-1	TRBJ2-3	TRBD2	CASSPTSGSTDTQYF	TGCGCCAGCAGCCCCACTAGCGGTTCCACAGATACGCAGTATTTT
-	TRBV15	TRBJ1-1	TRBD1	CATSSPNGLQGRTEAFF	TGTGCCACCAGCAGCCCTAACGGGCTACAGGGGCGGACTGAAGCTTTCTTT
once	TRBV11-2	TRBJ2-1	-	CASSRPLRDEQFF	TGTGCCAGCAGCCGCCCGTTGCGAGATGAGCAGTTCTTC
-	TRBV30	TRBJ2-1	TRBD2	CAWSDGLAGVYEQFF	TGTGCCTGGAGTGATGGGCTAGCGGGAGTCTATGAGCAGTTCTTC
-	TRBV18	TRBJ2-6	TRBD1	CASSPDRGVPSGANVLTF	TGTGCCAGCTCCCCTGACAGGGGCGTCCCCTCTGGGGCCAACGTCCTGACTTTC
-	TRBV7-9	TRBJ2-7	TRBD1	CASSKGGTGGFEQYF	TGTGCCAGCAGCAAAGGTGGGACAGGGGGCTTCGAGCAGTACTTC
-	TRBV5-1	TRBJ2-1	TRBD2	CASSLASGSGGDNEQFF	TGCGCCAGCAGCTTGGCCTCTGGGAGCGGGGGGGACAATGAGCAGTTCTTC
-	TRBV11-1	TRBJ2-7	-	CASSLTGLYEQYF	TGTGCCAGCAGCTTAACAGGGCTCTACGAGCAGTACTTC
-	TRBV27	TRBJ2-1	-	CASSFVGEEQFF	TGTGCCAGCAGTTTTGTAGGGGAAGAGCAGTTCTTC
-	TRBV4-2	TRBJ2-1	-	CASTRDPRNEQFF	TGTGCCAGCACCCGGGACCCCCGAAATGAGCAGTTCTTC
-	TRBV4-3	TRBJ2-1	TRBD2	CASSQDLSGGSNEQFF	TGCGCCAGCAGCCAAGACCTTAGCGGGGGGTCCAATGAGCAGTTCTTC
once	TRBV30	TRBJ2-7	-	CAWSVVTYEQYF	TGTGCCTGGAGTGTTGTGACCTACGAGCAGTACTTC
few	TRBV9	TRBJ1-2	TRBD1	CASSVLPGTGANYGYTF	TGTGCCAGCAGCGTCCTCCCCGGGACAGGGGCCAACTATGGCTACACCTTC
few	TRBV7-2	TRBJ2-2	TRBD1	CASSLVAVDRGFPGELFF	TGTGCCAGCAGCTTAGTAGCAGTGGACAGGGGTTTTCCCGGGGAGCTGTTTTTT
few	TRBV10-3	TRBJ1-1	TRBD1	CAINDRGASEAFF	TGTGCCATCAATGACAGGGGGGCGAGTGAAGCTTTCTTT
few	TRBV6-5	TRBJ1-6	-	CASSLRGRNSPLHF	TGTGCCAGCAGCCTCAGGGGTAGAAATTCACCCCTCCACTTT
-	TRBV2	TRBJ2-3	TRBD2	CASKREAGLTDTQYF	TGTGCCAGCAAGCGAGAAGCGGGACTAACCGATACGCAGTATTTT
-	TRBV9	TRBJ2-1	TRBD1	CASTPRDRAYNEQFF	TGTGCCAGCACCCCCCGGGACAGGGCTTACAATGAGCAGTTCTTC